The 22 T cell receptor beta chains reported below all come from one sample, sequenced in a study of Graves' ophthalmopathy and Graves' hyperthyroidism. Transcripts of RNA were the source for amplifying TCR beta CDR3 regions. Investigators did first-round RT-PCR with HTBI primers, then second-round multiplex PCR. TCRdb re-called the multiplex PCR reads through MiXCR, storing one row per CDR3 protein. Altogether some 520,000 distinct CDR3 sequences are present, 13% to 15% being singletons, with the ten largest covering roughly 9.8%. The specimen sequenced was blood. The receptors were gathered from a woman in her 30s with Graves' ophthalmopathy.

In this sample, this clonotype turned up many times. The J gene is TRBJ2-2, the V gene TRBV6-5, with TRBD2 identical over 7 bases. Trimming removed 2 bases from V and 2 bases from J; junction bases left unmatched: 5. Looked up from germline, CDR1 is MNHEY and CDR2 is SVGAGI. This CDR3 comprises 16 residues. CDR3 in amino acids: CASSYRSGHNTGELFF. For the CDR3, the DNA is TGTGCCAGCAGTTACCGTAGCGGGCATAACACCGGGGAGCTGTTTTTT.

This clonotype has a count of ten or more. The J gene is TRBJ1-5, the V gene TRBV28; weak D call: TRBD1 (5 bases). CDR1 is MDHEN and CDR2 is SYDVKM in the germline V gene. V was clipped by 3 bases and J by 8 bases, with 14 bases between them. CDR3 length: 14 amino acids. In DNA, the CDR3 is TGTGCCAGCAGTTTGCGGCAGGGAGAGAAGCCCCAGCATTTT. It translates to CASSLRQGEKPQHF. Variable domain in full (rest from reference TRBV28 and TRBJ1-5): DVKVTQSSRYLVKRTGEKVFLECVQDMDHENMFWYRQDPGLGLRLIYFSYDVKMKEKGDIPEGYSVSREKKERFSLILESASTNQTSMYLCASSLRQGEKPQHFGDGTRLSIL.

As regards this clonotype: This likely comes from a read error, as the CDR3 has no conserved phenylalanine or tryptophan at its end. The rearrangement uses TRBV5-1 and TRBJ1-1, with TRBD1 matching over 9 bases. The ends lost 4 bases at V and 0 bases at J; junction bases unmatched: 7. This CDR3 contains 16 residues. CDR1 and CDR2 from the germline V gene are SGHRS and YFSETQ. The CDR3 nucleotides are TGCGCCAGCAGCGACCGGGACAGGGCTATGAACACTGAAGCTTTCGTT. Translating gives CASSDRDRAMNTEAFV.

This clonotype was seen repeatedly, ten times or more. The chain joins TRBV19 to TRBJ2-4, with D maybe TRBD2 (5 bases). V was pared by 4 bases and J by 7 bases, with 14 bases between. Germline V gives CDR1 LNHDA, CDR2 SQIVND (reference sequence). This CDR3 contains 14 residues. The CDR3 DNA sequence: TGTGCCAGTAGTACGGTCGGGGTAGGGAACATTCAGTACTTC. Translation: CASSTVGVGNIQYF. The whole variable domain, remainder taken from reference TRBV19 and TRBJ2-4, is DGGITQSPKYLFRKEGQNVTLSCEQNLNHDAMYWYRQDPGQGLRLIYYSQIVNDFQKGDIAEGYSVSREKKESFPLTVTSAQKNPTAFYLCASSTVGVGNIQYFGAGTRLSVL.

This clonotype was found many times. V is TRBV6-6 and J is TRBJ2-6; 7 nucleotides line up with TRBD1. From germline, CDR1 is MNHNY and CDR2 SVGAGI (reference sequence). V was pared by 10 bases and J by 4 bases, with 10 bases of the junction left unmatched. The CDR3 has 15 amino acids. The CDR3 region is CATSNDRAGANVLTF. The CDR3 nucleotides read TGTGCCACCTCTAACGACAGGGCCGGGGCCAACGTCCTGACTTTC.

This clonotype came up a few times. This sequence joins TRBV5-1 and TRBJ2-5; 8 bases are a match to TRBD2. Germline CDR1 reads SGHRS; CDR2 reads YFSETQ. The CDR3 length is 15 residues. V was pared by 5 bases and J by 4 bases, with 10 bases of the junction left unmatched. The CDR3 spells CASSAGTSTLETQYF. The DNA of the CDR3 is TGCGCCAGCAGTGCCGGGACTAGTACGTTAGAGACCCAGTACTTC.

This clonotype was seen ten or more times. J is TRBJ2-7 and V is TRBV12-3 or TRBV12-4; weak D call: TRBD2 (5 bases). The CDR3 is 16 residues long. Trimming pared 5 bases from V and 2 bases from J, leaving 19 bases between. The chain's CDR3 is CASSPLTGGLTYEQYF. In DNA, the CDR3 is TGTGCCAGCAGTCCCCTGACTGGCGGGCTAACCTACGAGCAGTACTTC.

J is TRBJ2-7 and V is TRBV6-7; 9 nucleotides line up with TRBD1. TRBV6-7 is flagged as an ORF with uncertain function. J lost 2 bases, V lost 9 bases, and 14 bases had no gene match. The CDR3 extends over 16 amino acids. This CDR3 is CARDRGFRRGTYEQYF. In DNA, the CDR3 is TGTGCCAGGGACAGGGGATTTCGGAGGGGAACCTACGAGCAGTACTTC.

The CDR3, as DNA: TGTGCCAGCAGCGTTCGGGTCACTCCTGCCTATAATTCACCCCTCCACTTT. Amino acids: CASSVRVTPAYNSPLHF. The V gene is TRBV7-9, the J gene TRBJ1-6; D uncertain. Deletions cut 5 bases from V and 2 bases from J, with 16 bases between. This CDR3 comprises 17 residues. Germline loops: CDR1 SEHNR, CDR2 FQNEAQ (reference sequence).

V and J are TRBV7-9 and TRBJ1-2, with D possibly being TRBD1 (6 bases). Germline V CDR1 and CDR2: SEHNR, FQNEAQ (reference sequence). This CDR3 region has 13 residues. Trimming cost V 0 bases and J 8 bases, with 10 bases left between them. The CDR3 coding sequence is TGTGCCAGCAGCTTAGCACAGGGAGGAGGCTACACCTTC. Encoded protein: CASSLAQGGGYTF.

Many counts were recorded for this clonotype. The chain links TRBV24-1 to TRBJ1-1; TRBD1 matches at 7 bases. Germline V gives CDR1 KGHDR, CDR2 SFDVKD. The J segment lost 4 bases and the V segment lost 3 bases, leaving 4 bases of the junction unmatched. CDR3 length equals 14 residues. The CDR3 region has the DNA TGTGCCACCAGTGATCGGGACAGCATCACTGAAGCTTTCTTT. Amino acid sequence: CATSDRDSITEAFF.

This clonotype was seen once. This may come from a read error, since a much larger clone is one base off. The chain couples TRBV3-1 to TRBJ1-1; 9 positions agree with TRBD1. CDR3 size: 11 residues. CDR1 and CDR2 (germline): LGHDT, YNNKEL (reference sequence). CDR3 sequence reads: CASSGDRVACF. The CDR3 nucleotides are TGTGCCAGCAGCGGGGACAGGGTCGCTTGCTTT.

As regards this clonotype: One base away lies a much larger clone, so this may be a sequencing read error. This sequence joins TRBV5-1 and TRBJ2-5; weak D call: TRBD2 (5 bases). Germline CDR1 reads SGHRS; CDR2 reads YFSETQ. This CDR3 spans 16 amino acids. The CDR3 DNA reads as TGCGCCAGCAGCTTGTTTGCTACGGGCGGGCAAGAGACCAAGTACTTC. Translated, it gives CASSLFATGGQETKYF. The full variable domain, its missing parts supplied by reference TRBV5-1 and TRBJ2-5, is KAGVTQTPRYLIKTRGQQVTLSCSPISGHRSVSWYQQTPGQGLQFLFEYFSETQRNKGNFPGRFSGRQFSNSRSEMNVSTLELGDSALYLCASSLFATGGQETKYFGPGTRLLVL.

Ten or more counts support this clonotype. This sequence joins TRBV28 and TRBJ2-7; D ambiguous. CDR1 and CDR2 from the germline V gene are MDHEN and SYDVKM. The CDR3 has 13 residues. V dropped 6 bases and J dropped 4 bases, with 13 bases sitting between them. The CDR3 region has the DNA TGTGCCAGCAGCCTACCCTGGGGATACGAGCAGTACTTC. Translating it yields CASSLPWGYEQYF.

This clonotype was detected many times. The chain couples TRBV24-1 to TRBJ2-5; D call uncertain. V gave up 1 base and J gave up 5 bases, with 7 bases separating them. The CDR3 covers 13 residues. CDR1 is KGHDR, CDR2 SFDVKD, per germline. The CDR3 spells CATSDLERETQYF. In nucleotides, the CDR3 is TGTGCCACCAGTGATTTAGAACGGGAGACCCAGTACTTC.

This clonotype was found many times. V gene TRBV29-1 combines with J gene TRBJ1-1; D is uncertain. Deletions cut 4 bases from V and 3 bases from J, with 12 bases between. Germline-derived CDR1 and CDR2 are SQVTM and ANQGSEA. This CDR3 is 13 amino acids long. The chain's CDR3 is CSVVGQVDTEAFF. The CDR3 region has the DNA TGCAGCGTTGTTGGGCAGGTCGACACTGAAGCTTTCTTT.

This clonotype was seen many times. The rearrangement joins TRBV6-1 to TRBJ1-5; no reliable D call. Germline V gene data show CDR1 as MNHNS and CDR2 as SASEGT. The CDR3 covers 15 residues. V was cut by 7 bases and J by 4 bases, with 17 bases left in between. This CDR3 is CASNERAGPNQPQHF. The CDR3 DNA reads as TGTGCCAGCAACGAACGGGCTGGGCCGAATCAGCCCCAGCATTTT.

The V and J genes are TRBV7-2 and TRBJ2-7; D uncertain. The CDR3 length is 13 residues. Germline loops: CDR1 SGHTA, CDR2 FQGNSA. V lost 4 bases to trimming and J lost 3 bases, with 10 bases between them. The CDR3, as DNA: TGTGCCAGCAGCTATGGACCGGACTACGAGCAGTACTTC. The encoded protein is CASSYGPDYEQYF. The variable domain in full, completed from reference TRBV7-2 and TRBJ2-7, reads GAGVSQSPSNKVTEKGKDVELRCDPISGHTALYWYRQSLGQGLEFLIYFQGNSAPDKSGLPSDRFSAERTGGSVSTLTIQRTQQEDSAVYLCASSYGPDYEQYFGPGTRLTVT.

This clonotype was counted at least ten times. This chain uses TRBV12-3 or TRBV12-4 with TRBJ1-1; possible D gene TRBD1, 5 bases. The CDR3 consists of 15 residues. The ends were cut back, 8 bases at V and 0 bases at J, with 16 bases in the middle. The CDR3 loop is CASLLRAGLNTEAFF. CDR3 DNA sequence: TGTGCCAGCCTCCTCCGGGCAGGGCTGAACACTGAAGCTTTCTTT.

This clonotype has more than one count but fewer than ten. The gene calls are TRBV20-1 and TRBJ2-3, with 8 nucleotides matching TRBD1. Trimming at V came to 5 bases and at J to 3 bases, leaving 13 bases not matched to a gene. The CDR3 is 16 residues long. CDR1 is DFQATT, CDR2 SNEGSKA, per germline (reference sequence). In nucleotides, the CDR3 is TGCAGTGCTGACTGGACAGGGAGCAAAATGACAGATACGCAGTATTTT. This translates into CSADWTGSKMTDTQYF.

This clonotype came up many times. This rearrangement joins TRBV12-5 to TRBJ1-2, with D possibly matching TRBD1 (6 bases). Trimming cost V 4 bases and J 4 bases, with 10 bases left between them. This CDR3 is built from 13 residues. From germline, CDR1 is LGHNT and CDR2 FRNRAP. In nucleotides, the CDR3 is TGTGCTAGTGGTTCGGGGACACCCTATGGCTACACCTTC. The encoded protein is CASGSGTPYGYTF.

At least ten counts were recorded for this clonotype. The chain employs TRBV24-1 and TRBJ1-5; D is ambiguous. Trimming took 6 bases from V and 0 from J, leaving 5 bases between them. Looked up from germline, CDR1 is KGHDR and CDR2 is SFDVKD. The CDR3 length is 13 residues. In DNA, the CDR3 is TGTGCCACCAGTCTGGATAGCAATCAGCCCCAGCATTTT. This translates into CATSLDSNQPQHF.